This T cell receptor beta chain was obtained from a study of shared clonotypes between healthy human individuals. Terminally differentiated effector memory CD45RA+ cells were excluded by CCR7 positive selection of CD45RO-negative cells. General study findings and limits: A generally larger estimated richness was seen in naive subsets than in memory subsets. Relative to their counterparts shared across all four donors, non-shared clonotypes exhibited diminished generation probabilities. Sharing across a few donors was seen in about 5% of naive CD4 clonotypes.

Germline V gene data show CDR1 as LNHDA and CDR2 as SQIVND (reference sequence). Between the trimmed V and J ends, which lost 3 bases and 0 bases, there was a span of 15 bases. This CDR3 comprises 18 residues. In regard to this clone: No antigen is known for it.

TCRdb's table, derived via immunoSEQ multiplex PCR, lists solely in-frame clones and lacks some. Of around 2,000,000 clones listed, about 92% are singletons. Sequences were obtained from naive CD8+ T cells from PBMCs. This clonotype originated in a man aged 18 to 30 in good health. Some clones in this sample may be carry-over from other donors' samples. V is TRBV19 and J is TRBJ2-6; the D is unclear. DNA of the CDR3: TGTGCCAGTAGTATCTTAACAGAACGGACCTCTGGGGCCAACGTCCTGACTTTC. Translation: CASSILTERTSGANVLTF.